This T cell receptor (beta chain) was observed in a study of a mutant IDH1 vaccine in newly diagnosed glioma. Assay: immunoSEQ multiplex PCR; the TCRdb copy retains only in-frame clones and omits some. The sample contains about 63,000 clones, around 80% of which appear only once. Time point denoted: baseline, week 1 (first vaccination visit). This sample's treatment: pre-vaccination baseline after standard-of-care therapy. The CDR3 has 15 residues. Trimming cost V 3 bases and J 0 bases, with 8 bases left between them. Germline-derived CDR1 and CDR2 are LGHNT and FRNRAP. The TCR originated in a woman under 30 with glioma. Some clones in this sample may be carry-over from other donors' samples. The sample consisted of peripheral blood mononuclear cells (PBMCs), taken from a glioma patient treated with radiotherapy, temozolomide or both. V is TRBV12-5 and J is TRBJ2-2; no clear D. DNA for the CDR3: TGTGCTAGTGGTTTTGGTAGGGCGAACACCGGGGAGCTGTTTTTT. As protein: CASGFGRANTGELFF. Looking up the rest from reference TRBV12-5 and TRBJ2-2 gives the full variable domain: DARVTQTPRHKVTEMGQEVTMRCQPILGHNTVFWYRQTMMQGLELLAYFRNRAPLDDSGMPKDRFSAEMPDATLATLKIQPSEPRDSAVYFCASGFGRANTGELFFGEGSRLTVL.